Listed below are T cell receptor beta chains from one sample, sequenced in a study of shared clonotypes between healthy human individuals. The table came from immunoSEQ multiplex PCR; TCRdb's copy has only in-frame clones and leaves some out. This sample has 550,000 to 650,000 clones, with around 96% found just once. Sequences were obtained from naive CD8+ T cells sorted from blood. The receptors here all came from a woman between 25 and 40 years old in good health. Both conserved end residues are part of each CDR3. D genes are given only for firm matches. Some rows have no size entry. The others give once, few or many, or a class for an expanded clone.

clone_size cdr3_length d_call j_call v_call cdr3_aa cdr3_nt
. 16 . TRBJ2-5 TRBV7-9 CASSAVGSQAYETQYF TGTGCCAGCAGCGCGGTGGGTAGTCAAGCCTATGAGACCCAGTACTTC
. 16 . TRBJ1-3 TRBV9 CASSSEGGYSGNTIYF TGTGCCAGCAGCTCCGAAGGGGGTTACTCTGGAAACACCATATATTTT
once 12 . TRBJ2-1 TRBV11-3 CASSEGDNEQFF TGTGCCAGCAGCGAAGGGGACAATGAGCAGTTCTTC
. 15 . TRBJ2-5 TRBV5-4 CASRSERALQETQYF TGTGCCAGCAGATCCGAGCGGGCACTCCAAGAGACCCAGTACTTC
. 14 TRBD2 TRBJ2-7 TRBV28 CASRLAVAAYEQYF TGTGCCAGCAGGCTAGCGGTAGCCGCCTACGAGCAGTACTTC
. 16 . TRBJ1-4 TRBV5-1 CASSLGVSLASEKLFF TGCGCCAGCAGCTTGGGGGTTTCGCTGGCATCGGAAAAACTGTTTTTT
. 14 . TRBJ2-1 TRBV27 CASSLSSTYNEQFF TGTGCCAGCAGTTTAAGCTCCACCTACAATGAGCAGTTCTTC
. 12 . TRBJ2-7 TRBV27 CASSGPLGEQYF TGTGCCAGCAGTGGCCCGCTCGGCGAGCAGTACTTC
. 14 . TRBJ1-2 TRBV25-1 CASSSLRENYGYTF TGTGCCAGCAGCTCTCTCAGGGAAAACTATGGCTACACCTTC
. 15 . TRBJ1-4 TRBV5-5 CASSLQGLANEKLFF TGTGCCAGCAGCTTACAGGGTTTGGCTAATGAAAAACTGTTTTTT
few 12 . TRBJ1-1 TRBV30 CAWSSGGSEAFF TGTGCCTGGAGTTCTGGCGGCTCTGAAGCTTTCTTT
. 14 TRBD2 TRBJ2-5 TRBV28 CASSLEGLAGTQYF TGTGCCAGCAGTTTAGAGGGACTAGCGGGGACCCAGTACTTC
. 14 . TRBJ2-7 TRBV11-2 CASSLDYGSYEQYF TGTGCCAGCAGCTTAGATTACGGATCCTACGAGCAGTACTTC
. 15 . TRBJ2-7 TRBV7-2 CASSLYWGGAYEQYF TGTGCCAGCAGCCTTTATTGGGGGGGCGCCTACGAGCAGTACTTC
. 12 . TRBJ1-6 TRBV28 CASSGVDSPLHF TGTGCCAGCAGTGGCGTCGATTCACCCCTCCACTTT
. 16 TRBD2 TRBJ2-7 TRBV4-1 CASSQTLAGGSYEQYF TGCGCCAGCAGCCAGACACTAGCGGGAGGGTCCTACGAGCAGTACTTC
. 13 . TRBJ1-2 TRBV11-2 CASSHDSSYGYTF TGTGCCAGCAGCCATGACAGTAGCTATGGCTACACCTTC
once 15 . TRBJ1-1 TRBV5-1 CASSPDREVRTEAFF TGCGCCAGCAGTCCGGACCGCGAGGTTCGCACTGAAGCTTTCTTT
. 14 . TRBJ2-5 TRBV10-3 CAISGDPATETQYF TGTGCCATCAGTGGGGACCCCGCCACGGAGACCCAGTACTTC
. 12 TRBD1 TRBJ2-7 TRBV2 CAKGQGVGEQYF TGTGCCAAAGGACAGGGGGTGGGAGAGCAGTACTTC
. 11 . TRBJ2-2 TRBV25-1 CASSSSGELFF TGTGCCAGCTCCTCCAGCGGGGAGCTGTTTTTT
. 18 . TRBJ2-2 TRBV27 CASSLSWLVVLNTGELFF TGTGCCAGCAGTTTATCCTGGTTAGTGGTGTTGAACACCGGGGAGCTGTTTTTT
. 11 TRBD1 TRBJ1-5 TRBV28 CASSTGAPQHF TGTGCCAGTAGCACAGGGGCACCCCAGCATTTT
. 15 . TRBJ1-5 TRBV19 CASSNGHYSNQPQHF TGTGCCAGTAGTAATGGCCATTATAGCAATCAGCCCCAGCATTTT
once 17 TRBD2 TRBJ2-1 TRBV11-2 CASSLDPRTSGSKEQFF TGTGCCAGCAGCTTAGATCCCAGGACTAGCGGGAGTAAGGAGCAGTTCTTC
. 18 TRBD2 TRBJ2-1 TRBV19 CASSIDPQSGLAGDEQFF TGTGCCAGTAGTATAGACCCACAATCGGGACTAGCGGGAGATGAGCAGTTCTTC
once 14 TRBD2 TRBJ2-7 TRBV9 CASSQSGTPIEQYF TGTGCCAGCAGCCAGAGCGGGACCCCGATCGAGCAGTACTTC
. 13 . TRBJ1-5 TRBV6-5 CASSSDGNQPQHF TGTGCCAGCAGTTCAGACGGAAATCAGCCCCAGCATTTT
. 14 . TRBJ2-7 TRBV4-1 CASSQDTTFVEQYF TGCGCCAGCAGCCAAGATACCACGTTTGTCGAGCAGTACTTC
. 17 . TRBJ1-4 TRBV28 CASSLYLSGPGNEKLFF TGTGCCAGCAGTTTATACCTGTCCGGCCCTGGCAACGAAAAACTGTTTTTT
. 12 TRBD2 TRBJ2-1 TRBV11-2 CASSIPTSEQFF TGTGCCAGCAGCATACCGACTAGCGAGCAGTTCTTC
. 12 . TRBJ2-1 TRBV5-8 CASRPTAGEQFF TGTGCCAGCAGGCCTACTGCAGGAGAGCAGTTCTTC
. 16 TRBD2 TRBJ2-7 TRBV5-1 CASSPTLAGSSYEQYF TGCGCCAGCAGCCCAACACTAGCGGGCAGCTCCTACGAGCAGTACTTC
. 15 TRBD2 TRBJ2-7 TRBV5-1 CASSYTSRGGYEQYF TGCGCCAGCAGCTACACTTCCCGGGGAGGGTACGAGCAGTACTTC
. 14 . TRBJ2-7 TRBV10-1 CASSAMVGGHEQYF TGCGCCAGCAGTGCAATGGTGGGTGGCCACGAGCAGTACTTC
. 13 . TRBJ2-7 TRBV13 CASSLFSAYEQYF TGTGCCAGCAGCTTATTTAGCGCCTACGAGCAGTACTTC
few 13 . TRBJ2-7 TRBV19 CASSIALVYEQYF TGTGCCAGTAGTATCGCCTTGGTGTACGAGCAGTACTTC
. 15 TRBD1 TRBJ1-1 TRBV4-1 CASSRLGGPYTEAFF TGCGCCAGCAGCCGCCTAGGGGGCCCGTACACTGAAGCTTTCTTT
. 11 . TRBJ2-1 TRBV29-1 CSVVENNEQFF TGCAGCGTTGTGGAGAACAATGAGCAGTTCTTC
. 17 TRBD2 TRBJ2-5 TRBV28 CASSHTTSGSNQETQYF TGTGCCAGCAGCCATACAACTAGCGGGAGTAACCAAGAGACCCAGTACTTC
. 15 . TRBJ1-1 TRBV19 CASSIKAGRGTEAFF TGTGCCAGTAGTATAAAGGCAGGGCGGGGCACTGAAGCTTTCTTT
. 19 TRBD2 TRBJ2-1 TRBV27 CASSVLQGLAVGMGNEQFF TGTGCCAGCAGTGTGCTGCAAGGACTAGCGGTAGGCATGGGGAATGAGCAGTTCTTC
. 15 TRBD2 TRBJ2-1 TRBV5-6 CASSPGLAVYNEQFF TGTGCCAGCAGCCCGGGACTAGCGGTTTACAATGAGCAGTTCTTC
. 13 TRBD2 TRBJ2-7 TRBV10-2 CASGTSGTYEQYF TGCGCCAGCGGGACTAGCGGAACCTACGAGCAGTACTTC
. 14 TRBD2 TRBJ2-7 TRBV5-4 CASSLAAGGYEQYF TGTGCCAGCAGCTTAGCAGCGGGAGGTTACGAGCAGTACTTC
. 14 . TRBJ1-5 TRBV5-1 CASSLKGGNQPQHF TGCGCCAGCAGCCTAAAGGGAGGAAATCAGCCCCAGCATTTT
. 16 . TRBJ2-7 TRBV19 CASSGTPGHPNYEQYF TGTGCCAGTAGTGGAACTCCGGGACACCCGAACTACGAGCAGTACTTC
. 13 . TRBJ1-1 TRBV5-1 CASSLDDSPEAFF TGCGCCAGCAGCTTGGATGACAGCCCTGAAGCTTTCTTT
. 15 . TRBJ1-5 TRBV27 CASSAVSLSNQPQHF TGTGCCAGCAGTGCAGTTTCCCTTAGCAATCAGCCCCAGCATTTT
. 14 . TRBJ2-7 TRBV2 CASSSPGLGYEQYF TGTGCCAGCAGTTCCCCGGGCCTTGGATACGAGCAGTACTTC
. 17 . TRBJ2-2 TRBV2 CASITLRTGGNTGELFF TGTGCCAGCATTACCCTGAGGACTGGAGGGAACACCGGGGAGCTGTTTTTT
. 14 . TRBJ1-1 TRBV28 CASSLGQLNTEAFF TGTGCCAGCAGTTTAGGACAGTTGAACACTGAAGCTTTCTTT
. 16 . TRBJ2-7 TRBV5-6 CASSLDQGARRYEQYF TGTGCCAGCAGCTTGGACCAAGGGGCGCGTCGGTACGAGCAGTACTTC
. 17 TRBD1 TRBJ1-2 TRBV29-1 CSVEDWTGGGSNYGYTF TGCAGCGTTGAAGATTGGACAGGGGGCGGTTCTAACTATGGCTACACCTTC
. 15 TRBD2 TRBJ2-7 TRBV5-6 CASSLGTSGSYEQYF TGTGCCAGCAGCTTGGGGACTAGCGGGAGTTACGAGCAGTACTTC
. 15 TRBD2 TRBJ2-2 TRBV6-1 CASSRLAGGTGELFF TGTGCCAGCAGCCGACTAGCGGGAGGCACCGGGGAGCTGTTTTTT
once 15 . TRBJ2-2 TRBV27 CASSKTPANTGELFF TGTGCCAGCAGTAAAACACCCGCGAACACCGGGGAGCTGTTTTTT
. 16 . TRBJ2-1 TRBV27 CASSPVLASSYNEQFF TGTGCCAGCAGTCCGGTCCTAGCGAGCTCCTACAATGAGCAGTTCTTC
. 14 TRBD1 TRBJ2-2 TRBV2 CASRQGADTGELFF TGTGCCAGCCGACAGGGGGCTGACACCGGGGAGCTGTTTTTT
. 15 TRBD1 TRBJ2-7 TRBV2 CASSDTQGPGYEQYF TGTGCCAGCAGTGATACACAGGGGCCCGGCTACGAGCAGTACTTC